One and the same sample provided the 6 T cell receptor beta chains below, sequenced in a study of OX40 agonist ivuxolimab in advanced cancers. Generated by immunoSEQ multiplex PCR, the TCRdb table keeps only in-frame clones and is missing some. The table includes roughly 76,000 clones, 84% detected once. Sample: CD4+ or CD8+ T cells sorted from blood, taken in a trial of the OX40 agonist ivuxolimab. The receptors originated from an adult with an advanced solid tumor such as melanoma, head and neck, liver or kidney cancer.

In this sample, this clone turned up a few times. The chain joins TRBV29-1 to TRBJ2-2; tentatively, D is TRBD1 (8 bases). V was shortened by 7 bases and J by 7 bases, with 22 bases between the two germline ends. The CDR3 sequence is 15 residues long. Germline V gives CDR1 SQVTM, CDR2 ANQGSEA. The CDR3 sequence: CSAGGQGATGGELFF. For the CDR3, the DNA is TGCAGCGCCGGGGGGCAGGGGGCTACCGGCGGGGAGCTGTTTTTT.

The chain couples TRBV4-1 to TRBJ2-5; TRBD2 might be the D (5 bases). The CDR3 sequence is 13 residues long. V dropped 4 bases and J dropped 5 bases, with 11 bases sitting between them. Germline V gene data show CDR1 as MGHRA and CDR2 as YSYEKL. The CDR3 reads CASSLPSGETQYF. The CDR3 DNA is TGCGCCAGCAGCCTTCCGTCGGGGGAGACCCAGTACTTC.

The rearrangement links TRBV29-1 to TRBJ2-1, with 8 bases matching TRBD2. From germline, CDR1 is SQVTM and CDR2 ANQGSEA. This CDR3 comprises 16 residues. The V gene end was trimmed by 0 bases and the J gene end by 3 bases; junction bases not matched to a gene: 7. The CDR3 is CSVEELPGGGYNEQFF. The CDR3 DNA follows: TGCAGCGTTGAAGAGCTTCCGGGAGGGGGCTACAATGAGCAGTTCTTC.

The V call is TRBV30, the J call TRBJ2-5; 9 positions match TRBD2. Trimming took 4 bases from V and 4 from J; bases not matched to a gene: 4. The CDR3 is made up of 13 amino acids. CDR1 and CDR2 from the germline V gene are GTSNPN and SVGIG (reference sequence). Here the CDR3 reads CAWTGLAGETQYF. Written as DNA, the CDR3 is TGTGCCTGGACGGGACTAGCTGGAGAGACCCAGTACTTC.

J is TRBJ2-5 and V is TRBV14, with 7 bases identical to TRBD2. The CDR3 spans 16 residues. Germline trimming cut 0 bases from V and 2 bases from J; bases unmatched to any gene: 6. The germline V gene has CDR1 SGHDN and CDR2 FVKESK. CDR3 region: CASSQDLGRGQETQYF. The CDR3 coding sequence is TGTGCCAGCAGCCAAGATCTGGGGCGGGGGCAAGAGACCCAGTACTTC. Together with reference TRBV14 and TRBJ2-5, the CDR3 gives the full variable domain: EAGVTQFPSHSVIEKGQTVTLRCDPISGHDNLYWYRRVMGKEIKFLLHFVKESKQDESGMPNNRFLAERTGGTYSTLKVQPAELEDSGVYFCASSQDLGRGQETQYFGPGTRLLVL.

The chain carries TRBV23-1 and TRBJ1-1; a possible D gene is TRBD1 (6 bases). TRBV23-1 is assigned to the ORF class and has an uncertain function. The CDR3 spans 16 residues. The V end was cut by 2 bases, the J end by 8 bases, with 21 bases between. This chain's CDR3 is CASSQTRGTATPEAFF. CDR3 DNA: TGCGCCAGCAGTCAAACTAGGGGGACGGCTACCCCCGAAGCTTTCTTT.